These 22 T cell receptor beta chains originate from one sample sequenced in a study of control samples from healthy donors and cancer patients. Data came from immunoSEQ multiplex PCR; TCRdb stores just in-frame clones and leaves some out. The table lists tens of thousands of clones, 91% of them singletons. Sequenced material: blood. The receptors stem from a man aged 25-45 years in good health.

CDR3 amino acids: CSAAGVYEQYF. The CDR3, as DNA: TGCAGTGCCGCGGGGGTCTACGAGCAGTACTTC. The rearrangement joins TRBV20-1 to TRBJ2-7, with TRBD2 identical over 7 bases. The V segment lost 6 bases and the J segment 3 bases; nucleotides outside the gene matches: 2. Germline V gives CDR1 DFQATT, CDR2 SNEGSKA (reference sequence). This CDR3 region has 11 residues.

The chain is built from TRBV19 and TRBJ1-2, with 8 bases that match TRBD1. CDR3 length: 12 residues. Germline assignment: CDR1 LNHDA and CDR2 SQIVND (reference sequence). Losses at the gene ends were 4 bases for V and 10 bases for J; bases not matched to a gene: 5. The CDR3 coding sequence is TGTGCCAGTAGTACCGGACAGGGCGTCTACACCTTC. It yields the protein CASSTGQGVYTF.

The genes are TRBV14 and TRBJ2-4; 7 bases agree with TRBD2. This CDR3 has 14 residues. Germline V gives CDR1 SGHDN, CDR2 FVKESK. V was clipped by 3 bases and J by 10 bases; unmatched bases: 9. CDR3 sequence: CASSQFSGLEIQYF. The CDR3 nucleotides read TGTGCCAGCAGCCAGTTTAGCGGACTAGAGATTCAGTACTTC. Full variable domain (outside the CDR3, taken from reference TRBV14 and TRBJ2-4): EAGVTQFPSHSVIEKGQTVTLRCDPISGHDNLYWYRRVMGKEIKFLLHFVKESKQDESGMPNNRFLAERTGGTYSTLKVQPAELEDSGVYFCASSQFSGLEIQYFGAGTRLSVL.

This clone has just one count. The chain carries TRBV28 and TRBJ1-5, with TRBD1 as a possible D gene (5 bases). Trimming cost V 4 bases and J 1 base, with 8 bases left between them. CDR1 and CDR2 (germline): MDHEN, SYDVKM. The CDR3 contains 14 residues. The CDR3 DNA follows: TGTGCCAGCAGTTCGGGGGGGAGCAATCAGCCCCAGCATTTT. This encodes CASSSGGSNQPQHF.

The chain links TRBV6-5 to TRBJ2-5; no definite D call. CDR1 MNHEY and CDR2 SVGAGI come from the germline V gene. With 0 bases removed from V and 3 bases from J, the gap between germline ends came to 5 bases. The CDR3 contains 13 residues. This CDR3 is CASSYSSKETQYF. DNA of the CDR3: TGTGCCAGCAGTTACTCCTCGAAAGAGACCCAGTACTTC.

This chain connects TRBV3-1 (or the pseudogene TRBV3-2) to TRBJ1-4; D perhaps matches TRBD1 (5 bases). The CDR3 runs 14 residues. The germline gives CDR1 LGHDT, CDR2 YNNKEL (reference sequence). The V end lost 0 bases, the J end lost 10 bases, and 12 bases lay between the germline ends. This CDR3 reads CASSQDAGLGKLFF. The CDR3 coding sequence is TGTGCCAGCAGCCAAGATGCGGGACTGGGAAAACTGTTTTTT.

The CDR3 is CASRPSDSLFYEQYF. CDR3 nucleotide sequence: TGTGCCAGCAGGCCATCGGACAGCTTGTTCTACGAGCAGTACTTC. The V call is TRBV6-5, the J call TRBJ2-7, with a weak D call TRBD1 (6 bases). This CDR3 spans 15 amino acids. Looked up from germline, CDR1 is MNHEY and CDR2 is SVGAGI. V lost 6 bases to trimming and J lost 3 bases, with 18 bases between them.

V gene TRBV2 combines with J gene TRBJ2-1; TRBD1 matches at 7 bases. The germline V gene encodes CDR1 SNHLY and CDR2 FYNNEI. V was clipped by 3 bases and J by 3 bases; unmatched bases: 11. This CDR3 has 17 residues. In nucleotides, the CDR3 is TGTGCCAGCAGTGAGAAGGACAGGTCCAGAAACTACAATGAGCAGTTCTTC. Protein product: CASSEKDRSRNYNEQFF.

The genes are TRBV18 and TRBJ2-3, with D possibly matching TRBD2 (6 bases). From germline, CDR1 is KGHSH and CDR2 LQKENI. The CDR3 extends over 17 amino acids. Trimming pared 0 bases from V and 5 bases from J, leaving 18 bases between. The CDR3 spells CASSPPISGEPRDTQYF. The CDR3 coding sequence is TGTGCCAGCTCACCACCCATTTCGGGGGAGCCCAGAGATACGCAGTATTTT.

V is TRBV11-2 and J is TRBJ2-7; 9 nucleotides line up with TRBD1. V shed 5 bases, J shed 2 bases, and the junction held 10 bases outside the gene matches. CDR3 size: 16 residues. Germline V gene sequence: CDR1 SGHAT, CDR2 FQNNGV. CDR3 sequence: CASSPAGTGSPYEQYF. In DNA form, the CDR3 reads TGTGCCAGCAGCCCTGCCGGGACAGGGTCCCCCTACGAGCAGTACTTC.

The rearrangement links TRBV7-2 to TRBJ1-5; D call uncertain. The CDR3 extends over 15 amino acids. Germline V CDR1 and CDR2: SGHTA, FQGNSA. Trimming cost V 3 bases and J 1 base, with 10 bases left between them. CDR3 loop: CASSLEGQSNQPQHF. The CDR3 coding sequence is TGTGCCAGCAGCTTGGAAGGGCAGAGCAATCAGCCCCAGCATTTT.

The V call is TRBV5-1, the J call TRBJ2-5, with 11 nucleotides matching TRBD2. The CDR3 spans 16 residues. V trimming: 0 bases; J trimming: 4 bases; junction bases outside the gene matches: 5. Looked up from germline, CDR1 is SGHRS and CDR2 is YFSETQ. CDR3 bases: TGCGCCAGCAGCTTGGATCTAGCGGGAGGCGGAGAGACCCAGTACTTC. The encoded protein is CASSLDLAGGGETQYF.

The chain links TRBV6-6 to TRBJ1-1; D possibly corresponds to TRBD1 (5 bases). Germline V gene data show CDR1 as MNHNY and CDR2 as SVGAGI (reference sequence). CDR3 length equals 14 residues. V dropped 4 bases and J dropped 3 bases, with 12 bases sitting between them. The CDR3 sequence: CASSSRESDTEAFF. CDR3 sequence (DNA): TGTGCCAGCAGTTCCAGGGAGAGCGACACTGAAGCTTTCTTT.

The chain is built from TRBV7-2 and TRBJ2-2; D is perhaps TRBD1 or TRBD2 (5 bases each). Trimming cost V 7 bases and J 8 bases, with 11 bases left between them. Germline V gives CDR1 SGHTA, CDR2 FQGNSA. The CDR3 is 12 amino acids. The CDR3, as DNA: TGTGCCAGCACCAACTGGGGGGGGGAGCTGTTTTTT. Amino acids: CASTNWGGELFF.

In this sample, this clone turned up once. J is TRBJ1-1 and V is TRBV12-3 or TRBV12-4, with D unclear. V was clipped by 4 bases and J by 8 bases, with 11 bases between them. The CDR3 is 12 residues long. CDR3 sequence reads: CASSWGGKEAFF. The CDR3 DNA follows: TGTGCCAGCAGTTGGGGAGGGAAAGAAGCTTTCTTT.

V and J are TRBV5-6 and TRBJ1-2, with a tentative D call TRBD1 (5 bases). CDR1 is SGHDT and CDR2 is YYEEEE in the germline V gene. The ends were cut back, 0 bases at V and 4 bases at J, with 7 bases in the middle. There are 13 residues in the CDR3. CDR3 nucleotides: TGTGCCAGCAGCTTGGCCAGGGCCTATGGCTACACCTTC. Translation gives CASSLARAYGYTF.

J is TRBJ2-1 and V is TRBV24-1; 13 bases map to TRBD2. This CDR3 has 20 amino acids. CDR1 is KGHDR and CDR2 is SFDVKD in the germline V gene. Germline trimming cut 8 bases from V and 3 bases from J; bases unmatched to any gene: 18. This chain's CDR3 is CATNTPWGLAGPPYYNEQFF. The CDR3 DNA reads as TGTGCCACCAATACACCTTGGGGACTAGCGGGACCTCCCTACTACAATGAGCAGTTCTTC.

The gene calls are TRBV28 and TRBJ2-3; TRBD1 aligns across 9 bases. The CDR3 runs 16 residues. The germline gives CDR1 MDHEN, CDR2 SYDVKM. Trimming cost V 6 bases and J 2 bases; bases outside gene matches: 9. The CDR3 region is CASSLWGQGHTDTQYF. The CDR3 coding sequence is TGTGCCAGCAGCCTTTGGGGACAGGGCCACACAGATACGCAGTATTTT.

The CDR3 region is CASSRQGEETQYF. DNA for the CDR3: TGTGCCAGCAGCCGACAGGGTGAAGAGACCCAGTACTTC. The chain employs TRBV7-2 and TRBJ2-5, with 7 nucleotides matching TRBD1. J was trimmed by 3 bases and V by 5 bases; bases with no gene match: 3. Germline-derived CDR1 and CDR2 are SGHTA and FQGNSA. The CDR3 length is 13 residues.

The chain combines TRBV9 with TRBJ2-3; D might be TRBD1 (5 bases). The CDR3 contains 14 residues. V was shortened by 2 bases and J by 6 bases, with 13 bases between the two germline ends. Germline V lookup: CDR1 SGDLS, CDR2 YYNGEE. CDR3 amino acids: CASSVETSGDTQYF. The CDR3 DNA follows: TGTGCCAGCAGCGTGGAAACTTCAGGGGATACGCAGTATTTT.

The chain carries TRBV4-1 and TRBJ2-7, with D possibly TRBD2 on 7 matching bases. The germline V gene has CDR1 MGHRA and CDR2 YSYEKL. The CDR3 totals 15 residues. Trimming took 2 bases from V and 3 from J, leaving 14 bases between them. In DNA, the CDR3 is TGCGCCAGCAGCCAATGGGGGGGGGCAGGCTACGAGCAGTACTTC. It codes for CASSQWGGAGYEQYF.

The rearrangement uses TRBV7-9 and TRBJ1-1, with a tentative D call TRBD1 (6 bases). The CDR3 length is 15 residues. V was pared by 5 bases and J by 0 bases, with 13 bases between. Looked up from germline, CDR1 is SEHNR and CDR2 is FQNEAQ (reference sequence). The CDR3 here is CASSPRGTVNTEAFF. DNA for the CDR3: TGTGCCAGCAGCCCTAGGGGGACGGTGAACACTGAAGCTTTCTTT.